The clone carrying this TCR beta chain has ten or more counts. No antigen is known for it. This CDR3 is 14 amino acids long. Germline V gives CDR1 SGHRS, CDR2 YFSETQ. V was pared by 0 bases and J by 0 bases, with 7 bases between. This specimen comes from a study of breast tumors, draining lymph nodes, adjacent tissues. Study-level points and caveats: Tumor TCR diversity was below lymph nodes but above nontumor tissue. The lymph node origin of tumor T cells was framed as consistent with a hypothesis, not demonstrated. Data fit most tumor T cells coming from lymph node, expanding in tumor. Luminal-like breast cancer showed significantly greater tumor-nontumor repertoire similarity than basal-like breast cancer did.

TCRdb reprocessed the multiplex PCR reads via MiXCR and lists one record per CDR3 protein. The sample contains around 250,000 distinct CDR3 sequences, around 34% of which appear only once. The lymph nodes were axillary draining lymph nodes from breast cancer patients. Sequencing was carried out using axillary lymph node tissue. The source of this sequence is a female donor with breast cancer. Some clones in this sample may be carry-over from other donors' samples. This chain links TRBV5-1 with TRBJ2-7; D is ambiguous. The DNA for the CDR3 is TGCGCCAGCAGCTTGGACCTGAGCTCCTACGAGCAGTACTTC. It is translated as CASSLDLSSYEQYF.